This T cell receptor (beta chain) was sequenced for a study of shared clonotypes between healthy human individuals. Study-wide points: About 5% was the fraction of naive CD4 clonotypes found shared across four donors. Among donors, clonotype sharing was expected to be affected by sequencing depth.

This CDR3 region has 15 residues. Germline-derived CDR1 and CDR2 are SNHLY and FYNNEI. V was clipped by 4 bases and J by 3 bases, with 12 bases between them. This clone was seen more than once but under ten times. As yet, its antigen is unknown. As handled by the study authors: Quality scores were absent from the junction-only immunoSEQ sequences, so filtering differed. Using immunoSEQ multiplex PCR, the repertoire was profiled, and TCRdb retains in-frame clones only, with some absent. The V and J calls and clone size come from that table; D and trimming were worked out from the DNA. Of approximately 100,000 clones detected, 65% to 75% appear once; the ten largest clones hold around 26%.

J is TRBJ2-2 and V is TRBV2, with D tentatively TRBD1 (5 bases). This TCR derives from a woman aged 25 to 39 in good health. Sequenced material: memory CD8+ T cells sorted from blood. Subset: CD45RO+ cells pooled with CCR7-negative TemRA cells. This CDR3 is CASSGGVVYTGELFF. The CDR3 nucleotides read TGTGCCAGCAGTGGGGGCGTCGTTTACACCGGGGAGCTGTTTTTT.